The source of this T cell receptor (beta chain) is a study of T cell repertoires in aging, cancer and after chemotherapy. Study details: Glioblastoma patients receiving temozolomide-based therapy gave paired samples before and after chemotherapy. Study-wide results and limits: Rebound thymic output was suggested by rising median generation probability during chemotherapy in each cancer cohort. Age-matched healthy donors had significantly more diverse, less clonal blood TCR repertoires than untreated cancer patients.

The template was genomic DNA from peripheral blood, not RNA. Turning to this clonotype: Its antigen is currently unknown.

This CDR3 is built from 20 residues. The junction had 16 bases not matched to a gene; V was cut back by 0 bases and J by 0 bases. Per germline, CDR1 MNHEY and CDR2 SVGAGI. Rearranged V-D-J TRB sequences were amplified with a mixed TRB-A/B primer pool. TCRdb passed the multiplex PCR reads through MiXCR, listing each CDR3 protein once. The repertoire consists of around 2,000 distinct CDR3 sequences, with 30% to 40% occurring once and the leading ten covering approximately 70%. V gene TRBV6-5 combines with J gene TRBJ1-1, with 7 bases fitting TRBD1. Sample: blood. The TCR comes from a human donor with a solid tumor. The CDR3 nucleotides read TGTGCCAGCAGTTACTCCTATGCCCGGTTGGACAGGACCATGAACACTGAAGCTTTCTTT. Translating gives CASSYSYARLDRTMNTEAFF.